This T cell receptor (beta chain) was profiled in a study of post-analysis software for immune sequencing data. Study results and caveats: Controls had lower frequencies than patients of 4 or 5 TRBV segments, which included TRBV5-6, TRBV5-1 and TRBV20-1.

V lost 0 bases to trimming and J lost 6 bases; unmatched junction nucleotides: 12. Germline values: CDR1 MNHEY, CDR2 SMNVEV (reference sequence). This CDR3 has 17 residues. This clonotype has only a few counts. Its specificity is not known. TCR beta cDNA libraries included unique molecular identifiers. From the PCR reads, TCRdb called clonotypes with MiXCR, one entry per CDR3 protein. The table has 350,000 to 450,000 distinct CDR3 sequences, approximately 38% seen once. The TCR sequence derives from a girl aged 2-9 years with multiple sclerosis. Sequenced: blood. The rearrangement links TRBV27 to TRBJ2-7; 9 nucleotides match TRBD2. CDR3 protein: CASSLSLVVAGVGEQYF. The CDR3 DNA follows: TGTGCCAGCAGTTTATCCCTTGTGGTAGCGGGAGTGGGCGAGCAGTACTTC.